The T cell receptor beta chain under discussion was sequenced for a study of cytomegalovirus exposure and HLA in healthy donors. The PCR was carried out with 60 Vbeta primers and 13 Jbeta primers. In the source study's methods: In a later analysis, the count reached approximately 80 million unique TCR beta chains, with about 9.9 million shared. Data came from immunoSEQ multiplex PCR; TCRdb stores just in-frame clones and leaves some out. That table supplies the V and J calls and clone size; D and trimming were determined from the DNA. This sample's clone table lists tens of thousands of clones. Germline values: CDR1 KGHSH, CDR2 LQKENI. The CDR3 totals 17 residues. Trimming cost V 3 bases and J 0 bases; bases outside gene matches: 6.

The receptor's source is a woman aged 55-70 years in good health and CMV-seropositive. Sequenced material: PBMCs. The gene calls are TRBV18 and TRBJ1-3; 9 bases agree with TRBD1. The CDR3 coding sequence is TGTGCCAGCTCACCGTCGACAGGGGGGAGCTCTGGAAACACCATATATTTT. It encodes CASSPSTGGSSGNTIYF.